What follows are 10 T cell receptor beta chains derived from one specimen sequenced in a study of human T cells and chemical hapten exposure. TCRdb independently ran MiXCR on the RACE reads; one entry per CDR3 protein. This sample has 35,000 to 40,000 distinct CDR3 sequences, with 10% to 15% found just once. Time point: pre-sensitization, week 0. Described treatment: therapeutic diphenylcyclopropenone sensitization with weekly scalp DPC. Unfractionated whole blood yielded total RNA. This material consisted of whole blood, taken in connection with sensitization to the hapten diphenylcyclopropenone (DPC). The receptors originated from a woman in her 40s with alopecia areata. Some clones in this sample may be carry-over from other donors' samples.

This clonotype was found many times. J is TRBJ2-1 and V is TRBV7-9, with a possible D match to TRBD2 (6 bases). CDR3 length: 16 amino acids. Trimming cost V 0 bases and J 0 bases, with 9 bases left between them. CDR1 is SEHNR, CDR2 FQNEAQ, per germline (reference sequence). CDR3 DNA: TGTGCCAGCAGCTTAGCTAGCGGTCTCTCCTACAATGAGCAGTTCTTC. Its protein product is CASSLASGLSYNEQFF.

This clonotype was picked up a small number of times. V and J are TRBV16 and TRBJ1-4, with D possibly TRBD1 on 5 matching bases. CDR1 KGHSY and CDR2 FQNENV come from the germline V gene. The ends were cut back, 0 bases at V and 11 bases at J, with 7 bases in the middle. This CDR3 comprises 12 residues. CDR3 residues: CASSQSGPKLFF. CDR3 DNA sequence: TGTGCCAGCAGCCAATCGGGGCCGAAACTGTTTTTT.

This clonotype was picked up a small number of times. The chain has TRBV20-1 and TRBJ2-3; 7 positions agree with TRBD2. The junction had 9 bases not matched to a gene; V was cut back by 6 bases and J by 3 bases. CDR3 length: 14 amino acids. Germline V lookup: CDR1 DFQATT, CDR2 SNEGSKA (reference sequence). The CDR3 nucleotides read TGCAGTGCCAAGCGGGCGGGAGTTACAGATACGCAGTATTTT. This gives the protein CSAKRAGVTDTQYF.

This clonotype occurred many times. The chain recombines TRBV6-2 or TRBV6-3 with TRBJ1-6; possible D gene TRBD1, 5 bases. CDR1 is MNHEY and CDR2 is SVGEGT in the germline V gene. This CDR3 is built from 14 residues. V was trimmed by 7 bases and J by 5 bases, leaving 12 bases between them. CDR3 sequence (DNA): TGTGCCAGCACCTGGGACGTCAATAATTCACCCCTCCACTTT. This codes for CASTWDVNNSPLHF.

This clonotype occurred many times. The chain employs TRBV6-1 and TRBJ1-1; 7 bases agree with TRBD1. With V trimmed by 7 bases and J by 2 bases, 7 bases remained unmatched. Germline CDR1 MNHNS, CDR2 SASEGT. This CDR3 is built from 14 residues. CDR3 DNA: TGTGCCAGCAACGCGGGACAGCGAAACACTGAAGCTTTCTTT. Translated, it gives CASNAGQRNTEAFF.

This clonotype has a count of ten or more. The chain links TRBV28 to TRBJ2-6; D is unclear. Germline CDR1 and CDR2: MDHEN and SYDVKM. Between the trimmed V and J ends, which lost 6 bases and 1 base, there was a span of 7 bases. The CDR3 extends over 14 amino acids. The chain's CDR3 is CASRPRSGANVLTF. For the CDR3, the DNA is TGTGCCAGCAGACCCCGTTCTGGGGCCAACGTCCTGACTTTC.

V gene TRBV10-3 combines with J gene TRBJ2-2; TRBD1 matches 8 bases. Germline values: CDR1 ENHRY, CDR2 SYGVKD. The CDR3 runs to 15 residues. Germline trimming cut 6 bases from V and 2 bases from J; bases unmatched to any gene: 5. Written as DNA, the CDR3 is TGTGCCATCAGCCGGGACAGGAGTAACACCGGGGAGCTGTTTTTT. As protein: CAISRDRSNTGELFF.

Many counts were recorded for this clonotype. The V call is TRBV4-1, the J call TRBJ2-7; 9 bases agree with TRBD1. CDR1 is MGHRA, CDR2 YSYEKL, per germline. The junction had 6 bases not matched to a gene; V was cut back by 6 bases and J by 3 bases. The CDR3 runs 14 residues. CDR3 protein: CASRPGTGSYEQYF. The CDR3 nucleotides read TGCGCCAGCAGACCCGGGACAGGGAGCTACGAGCAGTACTTC.

This clonotype has a count of ten or more. The gene calls are TRBV2 and TRBJ1-2; 8 bases are a match to TRBD1. Germline V lookup: CDR1 SNHLY, CDR2 FYNNEI. This CDR3 is built from 14 residues. The junction had 9 bases not matched to a gene; V was cut back by 4 bases and J by 8 bases. The CDR3 region is CASSVRGQDEGYTF. Written as DNA, the CDR3 is TGTGCCAGCAGTGTAAGGGGACAGGATGAAGGCTACACCTTC.

This clonotype occurred many times. This chain uses TRBV7-2 with TRBJ2-1; 7 nucleotides agree with TRBD2. Germline CDR1 reads SGHTA; CDR2 reads FQGNSA. V lost 6 bases and J lost 7; bases outside the gene matches: 12. The CDR3 runs 15 residues. The CDR3 region has the DNA TGTGCCAGCAGAGGAACTAGCGTCTCCCGGAATGAGCAGTTCTTC. Translated: CASRGTSVSRNEQFF.